These T cell receptor beta chains were read from a single sample in a study of blood T cell repertoires in COVID-19. TCRdb keeps only in-frame clones here, not all; method: immunoSEQ multiplex PCR. The repertoire holds roughly 300,000 clones, with around 87% as singletons. Sequencing was carried out using peripheral blood. All receptors derive from a woman in her 50s who had recovered from COVID-19. The CDR3 runs from the conserved cysteine through the conserved F or W. A D gene is named only where the DNA matches it firmly. For some rows the clone size is stated as once, few or many, or as a class when expanded; others skip it.

clone_size	d_call	v_call	j_call	cdr3_aa	cdr3_nt
-	-	TRBV6-5	TRBJ2-7	CASRGGQRPSYEQYF	TGTGCCAGCAGGGGGGGACAGAGGCCCTCCTACGAGCAGTACTTC
few	-	TRBV7-2	TRBJ1-1	CASSPQTGTDTEAFF	TGTGCCAGCAGCCCGCAAACAGGGACCGACACTGAAGCTTTCTTT
once	-	TRBV4-2	TRBJ1-4	CASSQQGHLTNEKLFF	TGTGCCAGCAGCCAACAGGGACACCTAACTAATGAAAAACTGTTTTTT
-	TRBD1	TRBV7-2	TRBJ1-2	CASSSTGGGYGYTF	TGTGCCAGCAGCAGCACAGGGGGCGGCTATGGCTACACCTTC
-	-	TRBV28	TRBJ2-7	CASSLYSAEQYF	TGTGCCAGCAGTTTATACAGTGCCGAGCAGTACTTC
-	TRBD1	TRBV24-1	TRBJ1-2	CATSEGQGIYGYTF	TGTGCCACCAGTGAAGGACAGGGAATCTATGGCTACACCTTC
-	TRBD1	TRBV5-1	TRBJ1-6	CASSLNRGDSPLHF	TGCGCCAGCAGCTTGAACAGGGGTGATTCACCCCTCCACTTT
-	-	TRBV15	TRBJ1-5	CATSRQGSNQPQHF	TGTGCCACCAGCAGACAGGGGTCCAATCAGCCCCAGCATTTT
-	-	TRBV18	TRBJ1-1	CASSPLNGGTNTEAFF	TGTGCCAGCTCACCACTTAACGGGGGAACGAACACTGAAGCTTTCTTT
-	TRBD2	TRBV5-6	TRBJ2-3	CASSRRTSGGADTQYF	TGTGCCAGCAGCCGAAGGACTAGCGGGGGGGCGGATACGCAGTATTTT
-	TRBD1	TRBV30	TRBJ1-4	CAWRTVQGLEKLFF	TGTGCCTGGAGAACGGTACAGGGGCTGGAAAAACTGTTTTTT
-	-	TRBV28	TRBJ2-1	CASRGGPPYNEQFF	TGTGCCAGCAGAGGAGGGCCCCCCTACAATGAGCAGTTCTTC
once	-	TRBV19	TRBJ1-4	CASSYGATNEKLFF	TGTGCCAGTAGCTACGGGGCAACTAATGAAAAACTGTTTTTT
-	TRBD1	TRBV28	TRBJ1-2	CASIPGLGTGELQNGYTF	TGTGCCAGCATTCCAGGGTTAGGGACAGGGGAATTGCAGAATGGCTACACCTTC
-	TRBD1	TRBV3-1/TRBV3-2	TRBJ2-2	CASSQTGTVNTGELFF	TGTGCCAGCAGCCAAACCGGGACAGTTAACACCGGGGAGCTGTTTTTT
once	-	TRBV12-5	TRBJ1-3	CASGLVRRTGYHSSGNTIYF	TGTGCTAGTGGTTTGGTAAGGAGAACAGGCTACCATAGCTCTGGAAACACCATATATTTT
-	TRBD2	TRBV7-2	TRBJ2-6	CASSPAGGLGANVLTF	TGTGCCAGCAGCCCAGCGGGGGGTCTAGGGGCCAACGTCCTGACTTTC
-	TRBD1	TRBV2	TRBJ1-2	CASSELTGGYGYTF	TGTGCCAGCAGTGAGTTGACAGGGGGTTATGGCTACACCTTC
-	TRBD2	TRBV7-3	TRBJ2-3	CASSFRLAGEGTDTQYF	TGTGCCAGCAGCTTCCGACTAGCGGGAGAAGGTACAGATACGCAGTATTTT
-	TRBD1	TRBV6-1	TRBJ2-5	CASSEVEGRGNYETQYF	TGTGCCAGCAGTGAAGTCGAGGGCAGGGGGAATTACGAGACCCAGTACTTC
-	-	TRBV30	TRBJ1-5	CAWTTDSNQPQHF	TGTGCCTGGACGACAGATAGCAATCAGCCCCAGCATTTT
once	TRBD1	TRBV2	TRBJ1-6	CASSDRDSESPLHF	TGTGCCAGCAGTGACCGGGACAGTGAATCACCCCTCCACTTT
few	-	TRBV27	TRBJ2-7	CASSLGQPYEQYF	TGTGCCAGCAGTTTAGGACAGCCCTACGAGCAGTACTTC
-	-	TRBV18	TRBJ1-1	CASSPRVSPGPEAFF	TGTGCCAGCTCACCCAGGGTCTCGCCGGGTCCTGAAGCTTTCTTT
-	TRBD1	TRBV7-9	TRBJ2-1	CASSSTPGQGRNEQFF	TGTGCCAGCAGCTCGACTCCGGGACAGGGGAGGAATGAGCAGTTCTTC
-	TRBD2	TRBV19	TRBJ2-1	CASSSLAGEEQFF	TGTGCCAGTAGTAGCCTAGCGGGAGAGGAGCAGTTCTTC
-	-	TRBV19	TRBJ2-4	CASSIPGLGAKNIQYF	TGTGCCAGTAGTATCCCGGGACTTGGAGCCAAAAACATTCAGTACTTC
-	-	TRBV15	TRBJ2-7	CATSIQAKGRYEQYF	TGTGCCACCAGCATTCAGGCCAAAGGAAGGTACGAGCAGTACTTC
-	TRBD1	TRBV7-2	TRBJ2-7	CASSSGDRTYEQYF	TGTGCCAGCAGCTCAGGGGACAGGACCTACGAGCAGTACTTC
-	-	TRBV28	TRBJ2-1	CASSRGNNEQFF	TGTGCCAGCAGCCGGGGGAACAATGAGCAGTTCTTC
-	-	TRBV4-3	TRBJ2-2	CASSQVGYTGELFF	TGCGCCAGCAGCCAAGTGGGCTACACCGGGGAGCTGTTTTTT